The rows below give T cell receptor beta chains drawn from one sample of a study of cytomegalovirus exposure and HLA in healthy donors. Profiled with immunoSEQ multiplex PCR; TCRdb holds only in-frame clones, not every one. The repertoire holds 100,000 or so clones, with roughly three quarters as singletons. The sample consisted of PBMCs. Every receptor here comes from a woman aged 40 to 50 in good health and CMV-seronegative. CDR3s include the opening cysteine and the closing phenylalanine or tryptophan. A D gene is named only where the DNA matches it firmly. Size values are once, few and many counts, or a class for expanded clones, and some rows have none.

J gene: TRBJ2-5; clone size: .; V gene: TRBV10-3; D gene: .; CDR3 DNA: TGTGCCATCAGCGAGCCGACAGTTTACCAAGAGACCCAGTACTTC; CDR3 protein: CAISEPTVYQETQYF
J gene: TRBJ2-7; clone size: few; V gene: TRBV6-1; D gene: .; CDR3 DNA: TGTGCCAGCAGTAACCTGGTAGGGGTCGACGAGCAGTACTTC; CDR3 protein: CASSNLVGVDEQYF
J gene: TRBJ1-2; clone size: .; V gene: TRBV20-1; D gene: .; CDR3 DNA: TGCAGTGCTAGGGGGAGATATGGCTACACCTTC; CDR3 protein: CSARGRYGYTF
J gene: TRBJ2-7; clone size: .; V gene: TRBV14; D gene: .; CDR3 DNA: TGTGCCAGCAGCCGAGAGGCACTACTCTACGAATATAATGAGCAGTACTTC; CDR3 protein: CASSREALLYEYNEQYF
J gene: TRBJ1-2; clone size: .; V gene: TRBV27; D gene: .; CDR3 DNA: TGTGCCAGCAAGGGGTCTAATAACTATGGCTACACCTTC; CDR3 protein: CASKGSNNYGYTF
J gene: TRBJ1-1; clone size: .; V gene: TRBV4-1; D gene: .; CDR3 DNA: TGCGCCAGCAGCCAAGGGGGAGGGGGAGGGACTGAAGCTTTCTTT; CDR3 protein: CASSQGGGGGTEAFF
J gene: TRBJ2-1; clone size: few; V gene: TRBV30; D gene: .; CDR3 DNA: TGTGCCTGGAGTGTATTCGTTGCGGGATCGCTTAATGAGCAGTTCTTC; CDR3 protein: CAWSVFVAGSLNEQFF
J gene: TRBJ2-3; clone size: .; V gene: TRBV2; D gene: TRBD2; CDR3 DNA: TGTGCCAGCGGGGGGGGTGGCACAGATACGCAGTATTTT; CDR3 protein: CASGGGGTDTQYF
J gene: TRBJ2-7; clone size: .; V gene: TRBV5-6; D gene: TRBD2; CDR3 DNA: TGTGCCAGCAGCTTGTCCCCTAGCGGGGGCTACGAGCAGTACTTC; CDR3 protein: CASSLSPSGGYEQYF
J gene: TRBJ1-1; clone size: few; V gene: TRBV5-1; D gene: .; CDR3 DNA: TGCGCCAGCAGCTCGTCCGGGGGGGAAGCTTTCTTT; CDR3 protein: CASSSSGGEAFF
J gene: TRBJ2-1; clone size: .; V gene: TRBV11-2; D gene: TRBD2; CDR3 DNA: TGTGCCAGCAGCTTTAGCGGGGGGATCAACAATGAGCAGTTCTTC; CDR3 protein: CASSFSGGINNEQFF
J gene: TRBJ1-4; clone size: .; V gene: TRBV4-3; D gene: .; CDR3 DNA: TGCGCCAGCAGCCAAGGGACGGGAGCAACTAATGAAAAACTGTTTTTT; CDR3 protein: CASSQGTGATNEKLFF
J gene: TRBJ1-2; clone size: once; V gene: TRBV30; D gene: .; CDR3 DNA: TGTGCCTGGAGTGTGCGGGGACGGGGCGCCTATGGCTACACCTTC; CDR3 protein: CAWSVRGRGAYGYTF
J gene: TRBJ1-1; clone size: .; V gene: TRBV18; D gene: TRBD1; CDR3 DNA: TGTGCCAGCTCACCTGGGACAGGGTGGGGGAACACTGAAGCTTTCTTT; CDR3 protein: CASSPGTGWGNTEAFF
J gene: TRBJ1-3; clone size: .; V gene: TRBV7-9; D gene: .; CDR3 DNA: TGTGCCAGCAGCTTCGCGAGGGCGCATACTGGAAACACCATATATTTT; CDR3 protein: CASSFARAHTGNTIYF
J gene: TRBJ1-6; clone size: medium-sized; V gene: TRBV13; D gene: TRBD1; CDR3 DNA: TGTGCCAGCAGCTGGGACAGGGGGAAGAATTCACCCCTCCACTTT; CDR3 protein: CASSWDRGKNSPLHF
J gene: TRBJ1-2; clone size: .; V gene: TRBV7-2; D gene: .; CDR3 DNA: TGTGCCAGCAGCTCGGGAGGTGGGGGGCCCTATGGCTACACCTTC; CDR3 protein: CASSSGGGGPYGYTF
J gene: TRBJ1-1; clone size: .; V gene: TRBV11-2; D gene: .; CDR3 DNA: TGTGCCAGCAGCTTAGGGCGGGGCACTGAAGCTTTCTTT; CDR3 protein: CASSLGRGTEAFF
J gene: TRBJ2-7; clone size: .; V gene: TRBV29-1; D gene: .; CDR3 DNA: TGCAGCGTTGTGAACTCATACTACGAGCAGTACTTC; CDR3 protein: CSVVNSYYEQYF
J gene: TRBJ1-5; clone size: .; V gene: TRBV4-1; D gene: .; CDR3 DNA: TGCGCCAGCAGCCAGCTACAGGGTGTGGGTCAGCCCCAGCATTTT; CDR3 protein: CASSQLQGVGQPQHF
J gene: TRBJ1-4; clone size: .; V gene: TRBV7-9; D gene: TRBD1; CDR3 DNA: TGTGCCAGCAGCAGCGCCGGACAGGGGGCGCTTGAAAAACTGTTTTTT; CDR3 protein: CASSSAGQGALEKLFF
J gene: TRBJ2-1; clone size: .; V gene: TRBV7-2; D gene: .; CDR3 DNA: TGTGCCAGCTCCCTCCGGGGGGCTGTGGGCAATGAGCAGTTCTTC; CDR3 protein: CASSLRGAVGNEQFF
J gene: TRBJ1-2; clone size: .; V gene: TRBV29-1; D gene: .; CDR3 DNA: TGCAGCGTTGTCCCCCAGGGTGACTATGGCTACACCTTC; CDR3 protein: CSVVPQGDYGYTF
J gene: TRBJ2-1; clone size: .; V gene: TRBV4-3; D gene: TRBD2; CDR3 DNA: TGCGCCAGCAGCCACGATCTGGGACTAGCGGGGGGTCTTGCCTACAATGAGCAGTTCTTC; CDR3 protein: CASSHDLGLAGGLAYNEQFF
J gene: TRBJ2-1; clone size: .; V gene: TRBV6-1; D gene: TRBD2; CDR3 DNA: TGTGCCAGCAGTGGCCTCGAGCGGGGGGGCGGCAATGAGCAGTTCTTC; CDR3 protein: CASSGLERGGGNEQFF